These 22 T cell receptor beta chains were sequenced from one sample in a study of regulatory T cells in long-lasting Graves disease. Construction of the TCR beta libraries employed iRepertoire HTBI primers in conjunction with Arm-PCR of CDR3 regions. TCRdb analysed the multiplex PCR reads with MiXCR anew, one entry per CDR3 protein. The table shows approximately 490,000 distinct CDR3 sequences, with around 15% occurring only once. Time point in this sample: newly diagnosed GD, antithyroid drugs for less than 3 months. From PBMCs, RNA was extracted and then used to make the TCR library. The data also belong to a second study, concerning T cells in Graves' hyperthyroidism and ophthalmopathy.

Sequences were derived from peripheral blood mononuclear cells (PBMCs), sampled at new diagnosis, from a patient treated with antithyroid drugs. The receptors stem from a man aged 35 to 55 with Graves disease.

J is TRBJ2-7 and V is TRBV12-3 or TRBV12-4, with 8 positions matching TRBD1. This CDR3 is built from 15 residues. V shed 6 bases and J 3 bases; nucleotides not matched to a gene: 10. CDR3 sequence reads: CASSRGQGEYYEQYF. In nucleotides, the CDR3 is TGTGCCAGCAGCCGAGGACAGGGCGAATACTACGAGCAGTACTTC.

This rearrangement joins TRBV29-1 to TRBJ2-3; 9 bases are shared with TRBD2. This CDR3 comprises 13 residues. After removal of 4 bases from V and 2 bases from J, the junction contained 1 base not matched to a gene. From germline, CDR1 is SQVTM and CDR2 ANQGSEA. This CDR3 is CSVAGLATDTQYF. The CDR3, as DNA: TGCAGCGTTGCGGGACTAGCCACAGATACGCAGTATTTT.

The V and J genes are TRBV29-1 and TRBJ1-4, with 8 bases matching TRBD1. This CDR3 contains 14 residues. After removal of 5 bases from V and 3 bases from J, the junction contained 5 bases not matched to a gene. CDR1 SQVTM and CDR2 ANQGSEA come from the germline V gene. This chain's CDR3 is CSVQGAAANEKLFF. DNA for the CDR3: TGCAGCGTTCAGGGGGCGGCGGCTAATGAAAAACTGTTTTTT.

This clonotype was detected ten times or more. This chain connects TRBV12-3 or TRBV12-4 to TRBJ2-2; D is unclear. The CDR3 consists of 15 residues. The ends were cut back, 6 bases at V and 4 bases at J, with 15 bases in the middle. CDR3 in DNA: TGTGCCAGCAGCGCCCCGTGGAAGGGCACCGGGGAGCTGTTTTTT. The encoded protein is CASSAPWKGTGELFF.

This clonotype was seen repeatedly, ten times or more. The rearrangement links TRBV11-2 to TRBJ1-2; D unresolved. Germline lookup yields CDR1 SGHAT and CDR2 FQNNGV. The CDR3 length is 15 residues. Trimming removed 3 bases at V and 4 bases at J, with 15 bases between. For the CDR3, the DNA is TGTGCCAGCAGCTTGGCGGGTGGACGTAGCTATGGCTACACCTTC. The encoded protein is CASSLAGGRSYGYTF.

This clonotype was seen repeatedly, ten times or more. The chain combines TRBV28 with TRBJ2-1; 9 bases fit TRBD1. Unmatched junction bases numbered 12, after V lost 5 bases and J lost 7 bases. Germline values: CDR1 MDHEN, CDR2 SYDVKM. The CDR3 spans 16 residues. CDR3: CASSGPGTGRRNEQFF. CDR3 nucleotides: TGTGCCAGCAGTGGCCCCGGGACAGGGAGAAGGAATGAGCAGTTCTTC.

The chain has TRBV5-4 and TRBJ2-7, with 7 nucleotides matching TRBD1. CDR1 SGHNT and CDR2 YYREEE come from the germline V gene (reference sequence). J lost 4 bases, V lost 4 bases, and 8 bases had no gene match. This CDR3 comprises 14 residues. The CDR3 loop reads CASSIPGQIYEQYF. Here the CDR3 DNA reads TGTGCCAGCAGCATTCCGGGACAGATATACGAGCAGTACTTC. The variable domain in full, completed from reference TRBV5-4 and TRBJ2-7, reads ETGVTQSPTHLIKTRGQQVTLRCSSQSGHNTVSWYQQALGQGPQFIFQYYREEENGRGNFPPRFSGLQFPNYSSELNVNALELDDSALYLCASSIPGQIYEQYFGPGTRLTVT.

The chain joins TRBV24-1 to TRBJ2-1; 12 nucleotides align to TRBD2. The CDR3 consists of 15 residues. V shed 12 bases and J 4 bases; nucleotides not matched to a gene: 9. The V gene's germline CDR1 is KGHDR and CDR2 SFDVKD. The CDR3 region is CAAGTSGFKYNEQFF. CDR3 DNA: TGTGCCGCGGGGACTAGCGGGTTCAAGTACAATGAGCAGTTCTTC.

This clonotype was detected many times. CDR3 DNA sequence: TGTGCCAGCAGTGGATCAAGGACAGGGGGCGACACCGGGGAGCTGTTTTTT. Its translation is CASSGSRTGGDTGELFF. This rearrangement joins TRBV28 to TRBJ2-2, with 11 bases identical to TRBD1. This CDR3 is 17 amino acids long. V shed 5 bases and J 3 bases; nucleotides not matched to a gene: 8. Germline V gives CDR1 MDHEN, CDR2 SYDVKM.

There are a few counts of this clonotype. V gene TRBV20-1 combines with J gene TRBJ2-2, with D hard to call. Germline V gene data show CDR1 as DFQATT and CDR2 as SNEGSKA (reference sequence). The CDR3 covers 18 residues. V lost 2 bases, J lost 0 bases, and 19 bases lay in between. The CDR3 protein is CSARTPWEVSANTGELFF. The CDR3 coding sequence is TGCAGTGCTAGAACCCCTTGGGAAGTCAGCGCGAACACCGGGGAGCTGTTTTTT.

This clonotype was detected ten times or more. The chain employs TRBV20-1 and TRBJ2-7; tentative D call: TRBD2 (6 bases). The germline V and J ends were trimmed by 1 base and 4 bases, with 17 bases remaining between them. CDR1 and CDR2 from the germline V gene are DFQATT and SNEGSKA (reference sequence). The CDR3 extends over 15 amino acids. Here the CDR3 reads CSARVLRRDWYEQYF. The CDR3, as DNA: TGCAGTGCTAGAGTCCTTCGGCGGGATTGGTACGAGCAGTACTTC.

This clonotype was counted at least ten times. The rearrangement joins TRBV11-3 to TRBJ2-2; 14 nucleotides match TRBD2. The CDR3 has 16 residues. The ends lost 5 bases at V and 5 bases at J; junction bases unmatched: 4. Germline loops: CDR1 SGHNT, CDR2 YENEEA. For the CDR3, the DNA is TGTGCCAGCAGCCCTGGGACTAGCGGGAGTACCGGGGAGCTGTTTTTT. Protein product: CASSPGTSGSTGELFF.

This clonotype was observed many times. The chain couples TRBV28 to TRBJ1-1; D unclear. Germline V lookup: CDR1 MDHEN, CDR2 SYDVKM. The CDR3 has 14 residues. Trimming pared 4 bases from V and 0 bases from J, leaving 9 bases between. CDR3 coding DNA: TGTGCCAGCAGTTGGGCAGCCTTGAACACTGAAGCTTTCTTT. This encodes CASSWAALNTEAFF.

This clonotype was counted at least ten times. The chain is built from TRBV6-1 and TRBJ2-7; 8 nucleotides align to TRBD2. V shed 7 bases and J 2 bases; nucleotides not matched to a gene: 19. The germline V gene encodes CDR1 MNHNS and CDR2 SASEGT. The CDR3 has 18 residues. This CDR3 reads CASKYRGLAISLTYEQYF. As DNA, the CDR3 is TGTGCCAGCAAGTACCGAGGACTAGCAATTTCCCTGACCTACGAGCAGTACTTC.

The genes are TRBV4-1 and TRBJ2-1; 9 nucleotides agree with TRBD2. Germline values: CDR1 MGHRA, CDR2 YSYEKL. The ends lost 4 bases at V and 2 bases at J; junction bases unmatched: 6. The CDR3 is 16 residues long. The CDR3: CASSRRLADAYNEQFF. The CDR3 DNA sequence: TGCGCCAGCAGCCGCAGACTAGCGGATGCCTACAATGAGCAGTTCTTC.

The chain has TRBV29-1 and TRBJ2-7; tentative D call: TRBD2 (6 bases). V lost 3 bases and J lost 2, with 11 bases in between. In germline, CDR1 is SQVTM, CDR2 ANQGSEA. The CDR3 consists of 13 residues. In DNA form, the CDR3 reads TGCAGCGTTGAGGCGGGGATGGCCTACGAGCAGTACTTC. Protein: CSVEAGMAYEQYF.

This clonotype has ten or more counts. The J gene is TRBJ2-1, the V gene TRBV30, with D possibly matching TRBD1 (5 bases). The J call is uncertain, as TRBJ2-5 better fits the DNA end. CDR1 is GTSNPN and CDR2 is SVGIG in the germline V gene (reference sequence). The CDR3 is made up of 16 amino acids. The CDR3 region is CAWSVTVVGAGETQYF. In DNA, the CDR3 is TGTGCCTGGAGTGTTACAGTCGTAGGGGCCGGGGAGACCCAGTACTTC.

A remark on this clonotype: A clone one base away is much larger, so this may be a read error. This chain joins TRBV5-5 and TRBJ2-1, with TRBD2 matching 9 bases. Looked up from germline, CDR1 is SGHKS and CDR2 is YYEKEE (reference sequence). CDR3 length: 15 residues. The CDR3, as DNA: TGTGCCGGCAGCTTAAGGCCAGCGGGAGGACAAGAGCAGTTCTTC. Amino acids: CAGSLRPAGGQEQFF.

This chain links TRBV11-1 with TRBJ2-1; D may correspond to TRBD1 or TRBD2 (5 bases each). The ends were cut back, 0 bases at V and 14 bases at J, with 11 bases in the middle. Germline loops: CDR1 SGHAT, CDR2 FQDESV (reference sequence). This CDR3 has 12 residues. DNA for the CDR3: TGTGCCAGCAGCTTAGCAGGGACCGAGGAGTTCTTC. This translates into CASSLAGTEEFF.

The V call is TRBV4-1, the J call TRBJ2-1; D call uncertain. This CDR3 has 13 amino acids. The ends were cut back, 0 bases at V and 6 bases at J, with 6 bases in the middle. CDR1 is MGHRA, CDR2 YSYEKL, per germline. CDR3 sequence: CASSQERRNEQFF. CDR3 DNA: TGCGCCAGCAGCCAAGAAAGGCGCAATGAGCAGTTCTTC.

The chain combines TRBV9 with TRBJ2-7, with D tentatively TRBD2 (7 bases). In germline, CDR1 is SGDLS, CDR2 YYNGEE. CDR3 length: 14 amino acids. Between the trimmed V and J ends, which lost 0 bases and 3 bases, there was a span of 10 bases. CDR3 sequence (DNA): TGTGCCAGCAGCGTAGGGGGAGGGGGCTACGAGCAGTACTTC. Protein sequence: CASSVGGGGYEQYF. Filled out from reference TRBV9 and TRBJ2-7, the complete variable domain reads DSGVTQTPKHLITATGQRVTLRCSPRSGDLSVYWYQQSLDQGLQFLIQYYNGEERAKGNILERFSAQQFPDLHSELNLSSLELGDSALYFCASSVGGGGYEQYFGPGTRLTVT.

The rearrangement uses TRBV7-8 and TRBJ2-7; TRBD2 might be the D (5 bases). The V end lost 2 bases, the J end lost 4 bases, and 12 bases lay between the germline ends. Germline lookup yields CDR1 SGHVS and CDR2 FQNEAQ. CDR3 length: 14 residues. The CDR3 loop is CASSLSLVAYEQYF. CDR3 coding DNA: TGTGCCAGCAGCTTATCACTAGTTGCATACGAGCAGTACTTC.